A single sample gave rise to the 5 T cell receptor beta chains below, sequenced in a study of blood T cells in healthy people across ages. Sample-barcoded 5' priming and a J-beta primer mix drove a second PCR of roughly 6 to 12 cycles. TCRdb reprocessed the 5' RACE reads with MiXCR, giving one entry per CDR3 protein. The sample contains about 2 million distinct CDR3 sequences, around 48% of which appear only once. The sample was blood. These receptors were collected from a woman between 40 and 50 years old in good health.

V usage is TRBV6-2 or TRBV6-3 and J usage is TRBJ2-3; tentative D call: TRBD2 (5 bases). V lost 2 bases and J 2 bases, leaving 8 bases between the germline ends. Per the germline V gene, CDR1 is MNHEY and CDR2 is SVGEGT. The CDR3 is 14 amino acids. CDR3: CASSYVGVTDTQYF. In DNA, the CDR3 is TGTGCCAGCAGTTACGTCGGGGTCACAGATACGCAGTATTTT.

The chain carries TRBV28 and TRBJ1-4; D might be TRBD1 (5 bases). Trimming took 3 bases from V and 4 from J, leaving 12 bases between them. Germline V gene sequence: CDR1 MDHEN, CDR2 SYDVKM. CDR3 length equals 15 residues. The chain's CDR3 is CASSFLTASNEKLFF. As DNA, the CDR3 is TGTGCCAGCAGTTTTCTGACAGCAAGTAATGAAAAACTGTTTTTT.

V gene TRBV20-1 combines with J gene TRBJ1-5; D remains ambiguous. CDR3 length equals 15 residues. Germline assignment: CDR1 DFQATT and CDR2 SNEGSKA (reference sequence). Trimming pared 5 bases from V and 0 bases from J, leaving 14 bases between. CDR3 in amino acids: CSASTRGNSNQPQHF. DNA for the CDR3: TGCAGTGCTTCTACGAGAGGAAATAGCAATCAGCCCCAGCATTTT.

The chain links TRBV7-6 to TRBJ2-5; the match to TRBD2 covers 7 bases. There are 13 residues in the CDR3. Germline V lookup: CDR1 SGHVS, CDR2 FNYEAQ. V dropped 4 bases and J dropped 11; count of bases not matched to a gene: 10. In DNA form, the CDR3 reads TGTGCCAGCAGCTCCCAGGGATTGCGGGAGCAGTACTTC. Its translation: CASSSQGLREQYF. The full variable domain, completed using reference TRBV7-6 and TRBJ2-5, is GAGVSQSPRYKVTKRGQDVALRCDPISGHVSLYWYRQALGQGPEFLTYFNYEAQQDKSGLPNDRFSAERPEGSISTLTIQRTEQRDSAMYRCASSSQGLREQYFGPGTRLLVL.

With regard to this clonotype: One end of the junction is discordant with germline, which a read error may explain. The V gene is TRBV6-2 or TRBV6-3, the J gene TRBJ1-1, with D possibly TRBD1 on 5 matching bases. The CDR3 contains 17 residues. The germline gives CDR1 MNHEY, CDR2 SVGEGT. Here the CDR3 DNA reads TGTGTCAGCAGACCGGGGGTGATACAATCGATGAACACCGAAGCTTTCTTT. Protein product: CVSRPGVIQSMNTEAFF.